A selection of T cell receptor beta chains follows, all from one sample in a study of T cell responses to AZD1222 COVID-19 vaccine. Data came from immunoSEQ multiplex PCR; TCRdb stores just in-frame clones and leaves some out. The data contain about 83,000 clones, 86% of them singletons. Source: peripheral blood, taken on day 0 of AZD1222 vaccination. The source is an adult in good health. CDR3s include the opening cysteine and the closing phenylalanine or tryptophan. The D gene is left open where the match is weak. Clone size is given for some rows only: seen once, a few or many times, or a class if the clone is expanded.

V gene: TRBV7-2; D gene: -; clone size: few; J gene: TRBJ2-1; CDR3 DNA: TGTGCCAGCAGCTTCCAGGCTAACCGCCGCTCCTACAATGAGCAGTTCTTC; CDR3 protein: CASSFQANRRSYNEQFF
V gene: TRBV2; D gene: TRBD1; clone size: -; J gene: TRBJ2-1; CDR3 DNA: TGTGCCAGCAGTCGGACAGGGCCCGATGAGCAGTTCTTC; CDR3 protein: CASSRTGPDEQFF
V gene: TRBV5-4; D gene: -; clone size: -; J gene: TRBJ2-3; CDR3 DNA: TGTGCCAGCAGCTTGCCCTTGGGGACAGATACGCAGTATTTT; CDR3 protein: CASSLPLGTDTQYF
V gene: TRBV19; D gene: TRBD1; clone size: few; J gene: TRBJ2-2; CDR3 DNA: TGTGCCAGTTTTAGGACAGGGATTACCGGGGAGCTGTTTTTT; CDR3 protein: CASFRTGITGELFF
V gene: TRBV15; D gene: -; clone size: -; J gene: TRBJ2-1; CDR3 DNA: TGTGCCACCAGCAGATCACCAAGCGGTAGCTCCTACAATGAGCAGTTCTTC; CDR3 protein: CATSRSPSGSSYNEQFF
V gene: TRBV18; D gene: -; clone size: -; J gene: TRBJ2-7; CDR3 DNA: TGTGCCAGCTCACCGCCCCTTTCGCCCGCAACCTACGAGCAGTACTTC; CDR3 protein: CASSPPLSPATYEQYF
V gene: TRBV19; D gene: -; clone size: -; J gene: TRBJ2-6; CDR3 DNA: TGTGCCAGTAGTATCGGAGAGATAGGCCTCTCTGGGGCCAACGTCCTGACTTTC; CDR3 protein: CASSIGEIGLSGANVLTF
V gene: TRBV6-1; D gene: -; clone size: -; J gene: TRBJ1-2; CDR3 DNA: TGTGCCAGCAGTGAATGGGGTGGCTACACCTTC; CDR3 protein: CASSEWGGYTF
V gene: TRBV14; D gene: -; clone size: -; J gene: TRBJ1-4; CDR3 DNA: TGTGCCAGCAGCCAAGATCTGGGGGCCAATGAAAAACTGTTTTTT; CDR3 protein: CASSQDLGANEKLFF
V gene: TRBV29-1; D gene: -; clone size: few; J gene: TRBJ2-7; CDR3 DNA: TGCAGCGTTGACGTCAGGGCGAGCTCCTACGAGCAGTACTTC; CDR3 protein: CSVDVRASSYEQYF
V gene: TRBV20-1; D gene: TRBD2; clone size: -; J gene: TRBJ2-7; CDR3 DNA: TGCAGTGCTAGTGCATTGGTGACTAGCGCCTCCCCCGAGCAGTACTTC; CDR3 protein: CSASALVTSASPEQYF
V gene: TRBV4-2; D gene: TRBD1; clone size: -; J gene: TRBJ1-2; CDR3 DNA: TGTGCCAGCAGCCAAGCCGGGACAGGGGGAATCTATGGCTACACCTTC; CDR3 protein: CASSQAGTGGIYGYTF
V gene: TRBV28; D gene: -; clone size: -; J gene: TRBJ2-7; CDR3 DNA: TGTGCCAGCGGACCGATCTACGAGCAGTACTTC; CDR3 protein: CASGPIYEQYF
V gene: TRBV7-6; D gene: -; clone size: once; J gene: TRBJ1-6; CDR3 DNA: TGTGCCAGCAGCTTAGTGGCCCTAGGGAATTCACCCCTCCACTTT; CDR3 protein: CASSLVALGNSPLHF
V gene: TRBV5-1; D gene: -; clone size: few; J gene: TRBJ1-5; CDR3 DNA: TGCGCCAGCAGCAGGGACTCCAATCAGCCCCAGCATTTT; CDR3 protein: CASSRDSNQPQHF
V gene: TRBV5-1; D gene: TRBD1; clone size: -; J gene: TRBJ1-4; CDR3 DNA: TGCGCCAGCAAGACAGGGTTTGCAACTAATGAAAAACTGTTTTTT; CDR3 protein: CASKTGFATNEKLFF
V gene: TRBV21-1; D gene: -; clone size: -; J gene: TRBJ1-5; CDR3 DNA: TGTGCCAGCAGCAAAGTCATTGGCTCCAGGGAGGGCAATCAGCCCCAGCATTTT; CDR3 protein: CASSKVIGSREGNQPQHF
V gene: TRBV6-5; D gene: -; clone size: -; J gene: TRBJ1-5; CDR3 DNA: TGTGCCAGCAGTAGGGAAGGGTATCAGCCCCAGCATTTT; CDR3 protein: CASSREGYQPQHF
V gene: TRBV6-2/TRBV6-3; D gene: -; clone size: -; J gene: TRBJ2-1; CDR3 DNA: TGTGCCAGCAGTGAGCTTCCTAGCGCATCAGGGGGTGAGCAGTTCTTC; CDR3 protein: CASSELPSASGGEQFF
V gene: TRBV30; D gene: -; clone size: -; J gene: TRBJ2-2; CDR3 DNA: TGTGCCGGGAGACGGTTGAACACCGGGGAGCTGTTTTTT; CDR3 protein: CAGRRLNTGELFF
V gene: TRBV4-2; D gene: TRBD2; clone size: -; J gene: TRBJ2-3; CDR3 DNA: TGTGCCAGCAGCCAAGGACGACTGAGTAGCGGGAGGGTGGCAGATACGCAGTATTTT; CDR3 protein: CASSQGRLSSGRVADTQYF
V gene: TRBV5-6; D gene: -; clone size: -; J gene: TRBJ1-2; CDR3 DNA: TGTGCCAGCAGCCCACGGTTCGGCGGCTACACCTTC; CDR3 protein: CASSPRFGGYTF
V gene: TRBV5-4; D gene: TRBD2; clone size: -; J gene: TRBJ2-7; CDR3 DNA: TGTGCCAGCAGCTTGGCGAGCGGGGGGGCTCGTGAGCAGTACTTC; CDR3 protein: CASSLASGGAREQYF
V gene: TRBV6-5; D gene: TRBD1; clone size: few; J gene: TRBJ2-7; CDR3 DNA: TGTGCCAGCAGCCTCCAGGGGGCCTACGAGCAGTACTTC; CDR3 protein: CASSLQGAYEQYF
V gene: TRBV19; D gene: TRBD1; clone size: -; J gene: TRBJ1-5; CDR3 DNA: TGTGCCAGTAGCCAGACAGGGTCTCGCAATCAGCCCCAGCATTTT; CDR3 protein: CASSQTGSRNQPQHF
V gene: TRBV28; D gene: TRBD1; clone size: -; J gene: TRBJ2-7; CDR3 DNA: TGTGCCAGCAGTTTCGTTCTATCCCCTACAGGGGGTCTAACCTACGAGCAGTACTTC; CDR3 protein: CASSFVLSPTGGLTYEQYF
V gene: TRBV15; D gene: -; clone size: -; J gene: TRBJ1-1; CDR3 DNA: TGTGCCACCAGCACTCTAGTCACTGAAGCTTTCTTT; CDR3 protein: CATSTLVTEAFF
V gene: TRBV11-2; D gene: -; clone size: -; J gene: TRBJ1-2; CDR3 DNA: TGTGCCAGCAGCTTATTTCCAGGTCTCAGCACCTTC; CDR3 protein: CASSLFPGLSTF
V gene: TRBV5-4; D gene: -; clone size: -; J gene: TRBJ2-1; CDR3 DNA: TGTGCCAGCAGAGGGTCGGGTCATGAGCAGTTCTTC; CDR3 protein: CASRGSGHEQFF
V gene: TRBV27; D gene: -; clone size: -; J gene: TRBJ2-4; CDR3 DNA: TGTGCCAGCAGTACACAGGGTCCCAAAAACATTCAGTACTTC; CDR3 protein: CASSTQGPKNIQYF
V gene: TRBV4-2; D gene: TRBD1; clone size: -; J gene: TRBJ1-2; CDR3 DNA: TGTGCCAGCGGGGACAGTTTGGGCTATGGCTACACCTTC; CDR3 protein: CASGDSLGYGYTF
V gene: TRBV28; D gene: TRBD2; clone size: -; J gene: TRBJ2-7; CDR3 DNA: TGTGCCACCAGGACTAGCGGGAGCTCCTACGAGCAGTACTTC; CDR3 protein: CATRTSGSSYEQYF
V gene: TRBV9; D gene: -; clone size: -; J gene: TRBJ1-1; CDR3 DNA: TGTGCCAGCAGCGTAGAGGGCAAACTGAACACTGAAGCTTTCTTT; CDR3 protein: CASSVEGKLNTEAFF
V gene: TRBV28; D gene: -; clone size: -; J gene: TRBJ2-5; CDR3 DNA: TGTGCCAGCAGTTTAGAGGAGACCCAGTACTTC; CDR3 protein: CASSLEETQYF
V gene: TRBV6-2/TRBV6-3; D gene: TRBD2; clone size: -; J gene: TRBJ2-2; CDR3 DNA: TGTGCCAGCAGCCAGACTAGCGGGGGGGCCGGGGAGCTGTTTTTT; CDR3 protein: CASSQTSGGAGELFF
V gene: TRBV2; D gene: -; clone size: -; J gene: TRBJ2-6; CDR3 DNA: TGTGCCAGCACCATGAGGCAGGGGTCTTACGGGGCCAACGTCCTGACTTTC; CDR3 protein: CASTMRQGSYGANVLTF
V gene: TRBV7-6; D gene: -; clone size: -; J gene: TRBJ1-1; CDR3 DNA: TGTGCCAGCAGCTTAGATGGCAGGCTTCCCTCCGCTGAAGCTTTCTTT; CDR3 protein: CASSLDGRLPSAEAFF
V gene: TRBV5-1; D gene: -; clone size: -; J gene: TRBJ2-1; CDR3 DNA: TGCGCCAGCAGCTTGGTCCTCCTAGGGGCTGAGCAGTTCTTC; CDR3 protein: CASSLVLLGAEQFF
V gene: TRBV27; D gene: -; clone size: -; J gene: TRBJ1-4; CDR3 DNA: TGTGCCAGCAGTTTTAACGGGGGCGAGCCTAATGAAAAACTGTTTTTT; CDR3 protein: CASSFNGGEPNEKLFF
V gene: TRBV29-1; D gene: -; clone size: -; J gene: TRBJ2-5; CDR3 DNA: TGCAGCGTTGCACAAGAGACCCAGTACTTC; CDR3 protein: CSVAQETQYF
V gene: TRBV9; D gene: TRBD1; clone size: -; J gene: TRBJ1-1; CDR3 DNA: TGTGCCAGCAGCGTAGCTACGGGACAGGGCGGCACTGAAGCTTTCTTT; CDR3 protein: CASSVATGQGGTEAFF